This is a list of T cell receptor beta chains from one sample in a study of CD8 T cells in Susac syndrome. TCRdb re-called the immunoSEQ multiplex PCR reads through MiXCR, storing one row per CDR3 protein. The data hold approximately 200,000 distinct CDR3 sequences, with 95% observed a single time. Sequences were obtained from CD4+ T cells from PBMCs. These receptor sequences come from a human donor with multiple sclerosis. Both conserved end residues are trimmed from each CDR3. Clone size is stated in some rows and not others, as once, few, many or a class when expanded.

v_call clone_size cdr3_aa
TRBV19 NA ASSIGAGLSNQPQH
TRBV11-2 NA ASSMGDHNEQF
TRBV5-1 NA ASSLTVGRPVRADTQY
TRBV7-3 NA ASSSQNLVTDTQY
TRBV15 NA ATSRDPRRDGYT
TRBV27 NA ASRLQGNSNQPQH
TRBV19 NA ASSRTGTGNNQPQH
TRBV4-1 once ASSQDSRESGNATNEKLF
TRBV5-1 NA ASSFTRETSGTDTQY
TRBV30 NA AWSVPRLNTEAF
TRBV11-2 NA ASSLGQGTEAF
TRBV29-1 NA SAPRAGSYNEQF
TRBV20-1 NA SAGPNREGKETQY
TRBV30 NA AWSVLSGESYNEQF
TRBV9 NA ASSPEGQGVALH
TRBV29-1 NA SAISGGTAIYEQY
TRBV3-1 NA ASSRGRTGFEAF
TRBV30 NA AWSGTVGGELF
TRBV20-1 once SANSLGGTDTQY
TRBV29-1 NA SVGQGDNQPQH
TRBV27 NA ASSALAGGLEQY
TRBV6-6 NA ASSFRTGIEEQY
TRBV29-1 NA SVEEAGALGETQY
TRBV30 NA AWSVHQTGVGQPQH
TRBV27 NA ASSWGNSNQPQH
TRBV27 NA ASSSLRGDIFFT
TRBV29-1 NA SFQGYHEQY
TRBV5-4 NA ASTTNYNEQF
TRBV29-1 once SVEDPQWGETQY
TRBV15 NA ATSRATGGNQPQH
TRBV20-1 NA SAPGLNSYEQY
TRBV7-2 NA ASSLAVGDHNEQF
TRBV30 once AWTTGGYYT
TRBV29-1 NA SVDSQGRSEAF
TRBV18 NA ASSRDRGSGETQY
TRBV2 once ASKGGRGQETQY
TRBV20-1 NA SASFLAGNEQF
TRBV30 once AWSLESQGPDTQY
TRBV30 NA AWSVGGAVRGETQY
TRBV5-1 NA ASSLGPGGPEETQY
TRBV7-2 NA ASSSGRGGVEQY
TRBV2 NA ASSGGPSEGYT
TRBV29-1 NA SVVRGGTDTQY
TRBV11-2 NA ASSSPFREAF
TRBV24-1 NA ATSDPTSGDHNEQF